This T cell receptor (beta chain) was sequenced for a study of T cells in Graves' hyperthyroidism and ophthalmopathy. Study-level findings and limits: Most thyroid clonotypes that were expanded above 0.001 also turned up in blood. Ophthalmopathy stood apart from stable hyperthyroidism in a 13 V-J model.

Trimming took 2 bases from V and 6 from J, leaving 11 bases between them. This CDR3 contains 15 residues. Germline CDR1 and CDR2: LGHDT and YNNKEL (reference sequence). TCR beta CDR3 regions were amplified from RNA. The primer set for the first-round RT-PCR of the TCR CDR3 was HTBI. TCRdb redid the calling of the multiplex PCR reads with MiXCR, one entry per CDR3 protein. The sample lists fewer than 900,000 distinct CDR3 sequences; over 15% were seen once. Those patients with uncontrolled infection, other autoimmune disease, pregnancy or lactation were excluded. Using more than 7.5 ml of fresh peripheral blood, PBMCs were prepared. This clonotype showed up many times. Its antigen is unknown.

The V call is TRBV3-1, the J call TRBJ1-6; no reliable D call. Sequencing was performed on blood. This TCR came from a man between 18 and 29 years old with Graves' hyperthyroidism. The chain's CDR3 is CASSQNLVGNSPLHF. CDR3 in DNA: TGTGCCAGCAGCCAAAATCTTGTCGGTAATTCACCCCTCCACTTT.